A selection of T cell receptor beta chains follows, all from one sample in a study of identical twins. TCRdb independently ran MiXCR on the 5' RACE reads; one entry per CDR3 protein. The sample yields 1.5 million to 2 million distinct CDR3 sequences, about 32% seen once. The specimen was cord blood. The receptors come from a newborn girl in good health. The CDR3 runs from the conserved cysteine through the conserved F or W.

TRBV7-2,TRBJ2-1,CASSLSVGAPSYNEQFF
TRBV25-1,TRBJ1-2,CASSDLAGDYYGYTF
TRBV20-1,TRBJ2-1,CSARAGGPFIYNEQFF
TRBV11-2,TRBJ2-1,CASSLVARAYNEQFF
TRBV6-5,TRBJ1-2,CASSSTQPNRGRDYGYTF
TRBV25-1,TRBJ1-2,CASSDPRQGPNYGYTF
TRBV7-9,TRBJ1-2,CASSLDEDNYGYTF
TRBV25-1,TRBJ2-1,CASSETDPTAASSYNEQFF
TRBV27,TRBJ2-3,CASIRGTSGRAHTDTQYF
TRBV5-1,TRBJ2-1,CASSLGDRGIRYNEQFF
TRBV3-1,TRBJ1-3,CASSQRPRTHRSGNTIYF
TRBV12-3/TRBV12-4,TRBJ2-7,CASSLNRGQGYEQYF
TRBV25-1,TRBJ1-6,CASSAGDNSPLHF
TRBV4-1,TRBJ2-4,CAGSQDYPTHGIQYF
TRBV19,TRBJ1-1,CASSMGQGATEAFF
TRBV9,TRBJ2-4,CASSPPGQGTKNIQYF
TRBV24-1,TRBJ2-5,CAGGAGAARINEQYF
TRBV11-2,TRBJ2-3,CASLLNFGTGTDTQYF
TRBV20-1,TRBJ2-3,CSASPRVAAHTDTQYF
TRBV6-5,TRBJ2-3,CASSTGTSGRTDTQYF
TRBV10-3,TRBJ2-1,CAISEYSGLAGSSYNEQFF
TRBV28,TRBJ2-6,CASDKAGTRSGANVLTF
TRBV27,TRBJ2-7,CASSLSGKLYEQYF
TRBV20-1,TRBJ2-7,CSARIGQKNYEQYF
TRBV7-6,TRBJ2-7,CASSLNLKGDFYEQYF
TRBV29-1,.,CSVEELARHNEQYF
TRBV12-3/TRBV12-4,TRBJ2-3,CASSSDRGTDTQYF
TRBV5-1,TRBJ2-2,CASSLGEKNTGELFF
TRBV3-1,.,CASSQEEQGGEQYF
TRBV20-1,TRBJ2-1,CSARDRVTGTSGGGYGQFF
TRBV6-6,TRBJ1-1,CASSYSIGGTEAFF
TRBV20-1,TRBJ1-6,CSAPGQEDSPLHF
TRBV5-1,TRBJ2-5,CASSLGGTSLFNEQYF
TRBV6-6,TRBJ1-1,CASFREGAFF
TRBV11-2,TRBJ2-1,CASSLEWGSSYNEQFF
TRBV11-2,TRBJ2-5,CASSFSSGGANEQYF
TRBV28,TRBJ2-7,CASRLQGLSSYEQYF
TRBV7-9,TRBJ2-1,CASSTRQGIDIDEQFF
TRBV20-1,TRBJ2-7,CSARGIYGSGLYEQYF
TRBV9,TRBJ2-5,CASSVSWRGVQETQYF